A single sample gave rise to the 7 T cell receptor beta chains below, sequenced in a study of shared clonotypes between healthy human individuals. The table came from immunoSEQ multiplex PCR; TCRdb's copy has only in-frame clones and leaves some out. The repertoire consists of roughly 2.5 million clones, with 90% to 95% occurring once and the leading ten covering about 0.13%. The sequenced material came from naive CD4+ T cells sorted from blood. Noted subset: CD45RA+ positively selected. The receptor set was obtained from a man in his late teens or twenties in good health.

The chain employs TRBV18 and TRBJ2-7; a weak D match, TRBD1 (5 bases). The CDR3 has 14 residues. Germline V lookup: CDR1 KGHSH, CDR2 LQKENI. V was cut by 1 base and J by 2 bases, with 9 bases left in between. The CDR3 loop reads CASSPLQDAYEQYF. CDR3 nucleotides: TGTGCCAGCTCACCACTACAGGACGCCTACGAGCAGTACTTC.

This clone was recorded once. The chain is built from TRBV11-2 and TRBJ2-3; D gene unclear. Per the germline V gene, CDR1 is SGHAT and CDR2 is FQNNGV. This CDR3 is 14 amino acids long. The V gene lost 3 bases and the J gene lost 0 bases, with 7 bases spanning the gap. CDR3 in DNA: TGTGCCAGCAGCTTTGCCTCTAGCACAGATACGCAGTATTTT. It specifies CASSFASSTDTQYF.

The rearrangement uses TRBV5-4 and TRBJ1-1; 7 nucleotides agree with TRBD1. CDR3 length equals 14 residues. CDR1 and CDR2 from the germline V gene are SGHNT and YYREEE (reference sequence). With 2 bases clipped from V and 4 bases from J, the junction kept 5 bases outside the gene matches. The CDR3 here is CASSFDRASTEAFF. The CDR3, as DNA: TGTGCCAGCAGCTTCGACAGGGCGAGCACTGAAGCTTTCTTT. Variable domain in full (rest from reference TRBV5-4 and TRBJ1-1): ETGVTQSPTHLIKTRGQQVTLRCSSQSGHNTVSWYQQALGQGPQFIFQYYREEENGRGNFPPRFSGLQFPNYSSELNVNALELDDSALYLCASSFDRASTEAFFGQGTRLTVV.

The rearrangement joins TRBV6-1 to TRBJ1-2, with D maybe TRBD1 (6 bases). The CDR3 sequence is 16 residues long. Germline V lookup: CDR1 MNHNS, CDR2 SASEGT. The ends were cut back, 0 bases at V and 2 bases at J, with 13 bases in the middle. Here the CDR3 reads CASSEAGGAGNYGYTF. As DNA, the CDR3 is TGTGCCAGCAGTGAAGCAGGGGGGGCTGGCAACTATGGCTACACCTTC.

The chain uses TRBV29-1 and TRBJ2-3; D is perhaps TRBD1 or TRBD2 (5 bases each). Germline V CDR1 and CDR2: SQVTM, ANQGSEA. V gave up 4 bases and J gave up 0 bases, with 11 bases separating them. The CDR3 has 14 amino acids. This CDR3 is CSVGGWISTDTQYF. CDR3 bases: TGCAGCGTTGGGGGGTGGATAAGCACAGATACGCAGTATTTT.

Written as DNA, the CDR3 is TGTGCCAGCAGCCCCCATGGGTGGAACACTGAAGCTTTCTTT. It is translated as CASSPHGWNTEAFF. V is TRBV6-5 and J is TRBJ1-1; no clear D. Germline CDR1 and CDR2: MNHEY and SVGAGI. The CDR3 has 14 amino acids. The ends were cut back, 6 bases at V and 1 base at J, with 12 bases in the middle.

The chain recombines TRBV7-8 with TRBJ1-5, with D possibly matching TRBD1 (5 bases). Germline V gives CDR1 SGHVS, CDR2 FQNEAQ. CDR3 length equals 14 residues. V was pared by 1 base and J by 7 bases, with 11 bases between. The CDR3 DNA is TGTGCCAGCAGCTTAGGGGCAGGGTGGCAGCCCCAGCATTTT. The encoded protein is CASSLGAGWQPQHF.